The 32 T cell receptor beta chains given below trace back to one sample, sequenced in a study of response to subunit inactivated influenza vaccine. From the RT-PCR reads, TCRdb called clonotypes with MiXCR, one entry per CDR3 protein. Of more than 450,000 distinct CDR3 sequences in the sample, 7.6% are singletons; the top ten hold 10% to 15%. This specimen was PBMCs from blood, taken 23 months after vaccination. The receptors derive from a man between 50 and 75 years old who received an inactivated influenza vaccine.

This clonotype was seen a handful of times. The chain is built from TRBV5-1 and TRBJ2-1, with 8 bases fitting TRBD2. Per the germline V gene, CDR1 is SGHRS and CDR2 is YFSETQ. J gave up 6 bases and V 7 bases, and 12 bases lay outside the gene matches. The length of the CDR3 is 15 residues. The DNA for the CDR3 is TGCGCCAGCGGGGTAAGCGGGAGACCTCCCAATGAGCAGTTCTTC. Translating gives CASGVSGRPPNEQFF. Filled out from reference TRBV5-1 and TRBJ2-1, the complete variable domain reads KAGVTQTPRYLIKTRGQQVTLSCSPISGHRSVSWYQQTPGQGLQFLFEYFSETQRNKGNFPGRFSGRQFSNSRSEMNVSTLELGDSALYLCASGVSGRPPNEQFFGPGTRLTVL.

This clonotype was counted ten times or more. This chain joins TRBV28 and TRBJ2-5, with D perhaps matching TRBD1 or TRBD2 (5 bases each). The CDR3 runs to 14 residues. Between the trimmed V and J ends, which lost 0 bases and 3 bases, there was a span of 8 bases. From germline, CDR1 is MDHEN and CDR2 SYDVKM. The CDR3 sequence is CASSLWGREETQYF. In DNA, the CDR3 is TGTGCCAGCAGTTTATGGGGGCGGGAAGAGACCCAGTACTTC.

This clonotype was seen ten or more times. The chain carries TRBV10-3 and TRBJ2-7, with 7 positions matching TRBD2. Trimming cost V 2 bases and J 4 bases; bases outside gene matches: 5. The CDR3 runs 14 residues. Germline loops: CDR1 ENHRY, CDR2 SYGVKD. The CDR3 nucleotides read TGTGCCATCAGTGAGCCTAGCGGAGCTTACGAGCAGTACTTC. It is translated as CAISEPSGAYEQYF.

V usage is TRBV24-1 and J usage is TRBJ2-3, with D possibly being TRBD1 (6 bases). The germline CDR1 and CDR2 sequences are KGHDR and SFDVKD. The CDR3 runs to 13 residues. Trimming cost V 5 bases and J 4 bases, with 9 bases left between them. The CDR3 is CATSVGAADTQYF. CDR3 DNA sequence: TGTGCCACCAGTGTGGGGGCCGCAGATACGCAGTATTTT.

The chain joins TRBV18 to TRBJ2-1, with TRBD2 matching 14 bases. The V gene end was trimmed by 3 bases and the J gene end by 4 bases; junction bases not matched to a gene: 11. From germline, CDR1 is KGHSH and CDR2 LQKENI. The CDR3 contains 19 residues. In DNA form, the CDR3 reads TGTGCCAGCTCACCCGACGGGACTAGCGGGAGAGGATGGTACAATGAGCAGTTCTTC. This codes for CASSPDGTSGRGWYNEQFF.

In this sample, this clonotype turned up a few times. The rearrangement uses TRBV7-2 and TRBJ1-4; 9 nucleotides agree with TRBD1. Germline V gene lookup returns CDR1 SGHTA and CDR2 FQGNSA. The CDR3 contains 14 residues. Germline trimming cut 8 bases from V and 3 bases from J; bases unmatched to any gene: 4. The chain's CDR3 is CASRGTGSNEKLFF. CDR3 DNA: TGTGCCAGCCGAGGGACAGGGTCTAATGAAAAACTGTTTTTT.

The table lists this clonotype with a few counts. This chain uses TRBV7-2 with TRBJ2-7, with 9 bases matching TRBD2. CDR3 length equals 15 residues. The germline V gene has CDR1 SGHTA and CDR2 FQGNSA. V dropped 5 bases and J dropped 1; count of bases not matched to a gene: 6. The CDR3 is CASSPVAGGSYEQYF. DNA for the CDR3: TGTGCCAGCAGCCCGGTGGCGGGAGGGTCCTACGAGCAGTACTTC.

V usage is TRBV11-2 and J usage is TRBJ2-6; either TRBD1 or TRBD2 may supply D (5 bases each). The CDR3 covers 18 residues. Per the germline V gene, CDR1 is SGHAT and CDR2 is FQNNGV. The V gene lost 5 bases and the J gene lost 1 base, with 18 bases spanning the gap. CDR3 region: CASSKPTRAGSGANVLTF. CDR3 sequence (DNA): TGTGCCAGCAGCAAGCCTACGCGGGCAGGGTCTGGGGCCAACGTCCTGACTTTC.

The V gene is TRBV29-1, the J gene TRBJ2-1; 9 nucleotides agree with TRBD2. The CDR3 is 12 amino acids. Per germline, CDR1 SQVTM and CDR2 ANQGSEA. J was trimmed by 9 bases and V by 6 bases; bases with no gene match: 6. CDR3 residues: CSVLSGGGEQFF. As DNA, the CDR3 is TGCAGCGTCCTTAGCGGGGGTGGTGAGCAGTTCTTC.

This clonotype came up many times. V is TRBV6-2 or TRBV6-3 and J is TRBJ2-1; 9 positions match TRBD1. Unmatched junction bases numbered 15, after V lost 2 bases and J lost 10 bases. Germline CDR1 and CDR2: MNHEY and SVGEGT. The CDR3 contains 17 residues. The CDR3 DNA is TGTGCCAGCAGTTACCTTCCGGACAGGGGCCCCTCGGGGGAGCAGTTCTTC. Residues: CASSYLPDRGPSGEQFF.

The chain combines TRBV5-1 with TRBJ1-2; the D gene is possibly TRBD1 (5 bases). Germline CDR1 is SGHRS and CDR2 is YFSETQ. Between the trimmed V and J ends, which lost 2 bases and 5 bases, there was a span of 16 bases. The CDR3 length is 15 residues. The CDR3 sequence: CASSFRTSSSYGYTF. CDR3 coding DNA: TGCGCCAGCAGCTTCAGGACATCCTCATCATATGGCTACACCTTC.

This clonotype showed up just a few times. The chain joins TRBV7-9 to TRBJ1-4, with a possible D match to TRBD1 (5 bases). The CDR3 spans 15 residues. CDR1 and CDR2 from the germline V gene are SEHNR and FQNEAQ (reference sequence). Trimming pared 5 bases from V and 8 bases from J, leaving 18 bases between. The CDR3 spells CASSKHRRGAEKLFF. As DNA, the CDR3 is TGTGCCAGCAGCAAACACAGGAGAGGCGCCGAAAAACTGTTTTTT.

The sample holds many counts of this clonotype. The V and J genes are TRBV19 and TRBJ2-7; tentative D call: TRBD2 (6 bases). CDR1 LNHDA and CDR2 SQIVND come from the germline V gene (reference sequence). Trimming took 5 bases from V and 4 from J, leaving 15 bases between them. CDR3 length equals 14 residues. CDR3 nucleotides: TGTGCCAGTAGTGTCGGCGGGAAGGTGTACGAGCAGTACTTC. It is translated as CASSVGGKVYEQYF. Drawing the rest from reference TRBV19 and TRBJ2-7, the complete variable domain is DGGITQSPKYLFRKEGQNVTLSCEQNLNHDAMYWYRQDPGQGLRLIYYSQIVNDFQKGDIAEGYSVSREKKESFPLTVTSAQKNPTAFYLCASSVGGKVYEQYFGPGTRLTVT.

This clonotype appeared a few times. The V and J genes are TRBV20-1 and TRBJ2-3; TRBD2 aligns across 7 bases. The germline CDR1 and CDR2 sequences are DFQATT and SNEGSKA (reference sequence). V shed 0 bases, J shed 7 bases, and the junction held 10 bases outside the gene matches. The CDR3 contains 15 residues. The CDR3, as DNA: TGCAGTGCTAGAGATCTTCCAGCGGGGTTGAATACGCAGTATTTT. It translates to CSARDLPAGLNTQYF.

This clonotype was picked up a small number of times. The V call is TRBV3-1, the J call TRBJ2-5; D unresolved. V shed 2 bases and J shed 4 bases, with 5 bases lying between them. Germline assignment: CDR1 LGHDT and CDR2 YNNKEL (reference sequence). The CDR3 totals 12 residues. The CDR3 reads CASSQLRETQYF. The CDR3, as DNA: TGTGCCAGCAGCCAATTACGAGAGACCCAGTACTTC.

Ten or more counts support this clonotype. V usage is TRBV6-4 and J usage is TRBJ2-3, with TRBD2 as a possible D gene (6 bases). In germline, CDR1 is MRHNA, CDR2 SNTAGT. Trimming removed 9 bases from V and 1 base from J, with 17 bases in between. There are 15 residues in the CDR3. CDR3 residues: CASSPSGERTDTQYF. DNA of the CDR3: TGTGCCAGTTCCCCCTCGGGGGAACGCACAGATACGCAGTATTTT.

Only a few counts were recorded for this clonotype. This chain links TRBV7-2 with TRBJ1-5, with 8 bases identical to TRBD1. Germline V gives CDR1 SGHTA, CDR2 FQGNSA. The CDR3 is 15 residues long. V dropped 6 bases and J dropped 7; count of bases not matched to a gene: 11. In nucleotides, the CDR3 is TGTGCCAGCAGTTACGGACAGGGTCGTTGGCAGCCCCAGCATTTT. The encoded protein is CASSYGQGRWQPQHF.

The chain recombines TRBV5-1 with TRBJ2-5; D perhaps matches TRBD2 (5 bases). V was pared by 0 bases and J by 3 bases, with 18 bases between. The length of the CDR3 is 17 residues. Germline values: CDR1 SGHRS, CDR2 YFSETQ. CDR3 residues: CASSLEPGSASKETQYF. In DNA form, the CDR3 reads TGCGCCAGCAGCTTGGAGCCGGGGAGCGCCTCCAAAGAGACCCAGTACTTC. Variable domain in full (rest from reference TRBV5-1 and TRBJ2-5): KAGVTQTPRYLIKTRGQQVTLSCSPISGHRSVSWYQQTPGQGLQFLFEYFSETQRNKGNFPGRFSGRQFSNSRSEMNVSTLELGDSALYLCASSLEPGSASKETQYFGPGTRLLVL.

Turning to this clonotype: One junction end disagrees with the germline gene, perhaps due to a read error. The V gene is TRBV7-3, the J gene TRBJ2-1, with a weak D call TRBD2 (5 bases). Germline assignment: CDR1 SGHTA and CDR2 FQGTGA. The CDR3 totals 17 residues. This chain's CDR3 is CASSTQSSRSSYNEQSF. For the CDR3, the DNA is TGTGCCAGCAGCACCCAATCTAGCAGAAGCTCCTACAATGAGCAGTCCTTC. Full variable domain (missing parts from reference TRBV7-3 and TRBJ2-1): GAGVSQTPSNKVTEKGKYVELRCDPISGHTALYWYRQSLGQGPEFLIYFQGTGAADDSGLPNDRFFAVRPEGSVSTLKIQRTERGDSAVYLCASSTQSSRSSYNEQSFGPGTRLTVL.

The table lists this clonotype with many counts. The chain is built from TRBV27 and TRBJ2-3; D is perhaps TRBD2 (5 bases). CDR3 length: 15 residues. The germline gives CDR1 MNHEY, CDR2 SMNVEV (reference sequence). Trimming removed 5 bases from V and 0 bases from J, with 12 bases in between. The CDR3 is CASSAGGLSTDTQYF. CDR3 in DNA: TGTGCCAGCAGTGCGGGCGGACTCAGCACAGATACGCAGTATTTT.

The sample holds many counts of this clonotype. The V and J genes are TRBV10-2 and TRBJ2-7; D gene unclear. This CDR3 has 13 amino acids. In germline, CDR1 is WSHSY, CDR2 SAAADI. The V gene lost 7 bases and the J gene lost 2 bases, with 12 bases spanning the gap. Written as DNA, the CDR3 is TGCGCCAGCACTAAAAACAGTGCCTACGAGCAGTACTTC. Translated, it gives CASTKNSAYEQYF.

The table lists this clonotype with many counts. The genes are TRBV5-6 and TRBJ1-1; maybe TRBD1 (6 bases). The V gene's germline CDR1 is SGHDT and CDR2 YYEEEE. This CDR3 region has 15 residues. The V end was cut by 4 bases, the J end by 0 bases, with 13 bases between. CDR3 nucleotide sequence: TGTGCCAGCAGCGCAACGGACAGATTGAACACTGAAGCTTTCTTT. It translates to CASSATDRLNTEAFF.

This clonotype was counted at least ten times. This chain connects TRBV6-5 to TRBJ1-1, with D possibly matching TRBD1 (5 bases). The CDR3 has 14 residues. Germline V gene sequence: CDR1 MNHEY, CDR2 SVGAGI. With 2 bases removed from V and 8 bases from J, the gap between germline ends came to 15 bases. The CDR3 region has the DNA TGTGCCAGCAGTTACACCCCCGGGGCGTTGGAAGCTTTCTTT. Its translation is CASSYTPGALEAFF.

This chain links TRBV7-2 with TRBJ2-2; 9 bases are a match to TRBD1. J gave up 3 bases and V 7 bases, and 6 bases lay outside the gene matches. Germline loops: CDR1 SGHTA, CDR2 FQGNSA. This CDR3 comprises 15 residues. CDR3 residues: CASTNRGQDTGELFF. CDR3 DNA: TGTGCCAGCACGAACAGGGGGCAAGACACCGGGGAGCTGTTTTTT.

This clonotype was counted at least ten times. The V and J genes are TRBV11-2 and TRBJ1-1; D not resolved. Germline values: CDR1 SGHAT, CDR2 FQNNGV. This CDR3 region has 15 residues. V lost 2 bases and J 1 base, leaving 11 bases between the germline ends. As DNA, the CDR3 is TGTGCCAGCAGCTTATCGTCACAAACGAACACTGAAGCTTTCTTT. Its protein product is CASSLSSQTNTEAFF.

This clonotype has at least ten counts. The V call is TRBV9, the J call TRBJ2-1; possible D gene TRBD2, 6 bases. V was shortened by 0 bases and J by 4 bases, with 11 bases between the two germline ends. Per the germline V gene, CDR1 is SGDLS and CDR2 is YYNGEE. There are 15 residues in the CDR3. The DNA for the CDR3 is TGTGCCAGCAGCGTAGGGCTAGGAGGGTACAATGAGCAGTTCTTC. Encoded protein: CASSVGLGGYNEQFF. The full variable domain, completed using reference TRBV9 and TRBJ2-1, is DSGVTQTPKHLITATGQRVTLRCSPRSGDLSVYWYQQSLDQGLQFLIQYYNGEERAKGNILERFSAQQFPDLHSELNLSSLELGDSALYFCASSVGLGGYNEQFFGPGTRLTVL.

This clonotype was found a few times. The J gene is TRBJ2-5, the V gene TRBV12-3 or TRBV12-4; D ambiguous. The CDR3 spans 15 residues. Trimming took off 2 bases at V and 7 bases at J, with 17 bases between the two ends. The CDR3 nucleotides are TGTGCCAGCAGTTTACGGGTTGGAACCTCCGGGACCCAGTACTTC. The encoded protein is CASSLRVGTSGTQYF.

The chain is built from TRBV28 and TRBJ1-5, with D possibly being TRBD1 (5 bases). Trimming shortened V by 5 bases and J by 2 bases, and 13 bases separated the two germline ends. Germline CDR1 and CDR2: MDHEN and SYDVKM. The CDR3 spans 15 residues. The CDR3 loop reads CASSPGPGRNQPQHF. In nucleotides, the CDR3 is TGTGCCAGCAGTCCGGGACCGGGCCGCAATCAGCCCCAGCATTTT.

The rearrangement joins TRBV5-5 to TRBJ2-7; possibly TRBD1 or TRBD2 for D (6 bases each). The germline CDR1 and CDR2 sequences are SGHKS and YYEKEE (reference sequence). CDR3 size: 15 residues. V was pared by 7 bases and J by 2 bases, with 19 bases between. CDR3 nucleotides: TGTGCCAGCGGACGAACCGGGGGCCGTCCCTACGAGCAGTACTTC. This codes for CASGRTGGRPYEQYF.

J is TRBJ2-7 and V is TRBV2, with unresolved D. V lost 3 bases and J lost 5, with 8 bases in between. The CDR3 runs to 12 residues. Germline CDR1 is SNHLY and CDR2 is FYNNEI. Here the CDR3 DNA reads TGTGCCAGCAGTGACCCTCTGGACGAGCAGTACTTC. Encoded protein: CASSDPLDEQYF.

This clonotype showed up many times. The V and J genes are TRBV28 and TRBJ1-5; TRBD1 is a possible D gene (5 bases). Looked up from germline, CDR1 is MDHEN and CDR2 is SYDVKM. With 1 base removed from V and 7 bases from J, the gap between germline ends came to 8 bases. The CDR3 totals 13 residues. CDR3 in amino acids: CASSLSGGQPQHF. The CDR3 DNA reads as TGTGCCAGCAGTTTATCTGGGGGGCAGCCCCAGCATTTT.

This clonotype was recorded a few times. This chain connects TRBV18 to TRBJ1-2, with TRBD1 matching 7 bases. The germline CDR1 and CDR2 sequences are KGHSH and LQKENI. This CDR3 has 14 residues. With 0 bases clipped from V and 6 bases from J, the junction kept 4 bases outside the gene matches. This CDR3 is CASSPPRQGHGYTF. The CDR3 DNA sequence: TGTGCCAGCTCACCACCCCGACAGGGCCATGGCTACACCTTC. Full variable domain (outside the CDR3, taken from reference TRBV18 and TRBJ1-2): NAGVMQNPRHLVRRRGQEARLRCSPMKGHSHVYWYRQLPEEGLKFMVYLQKENIIDESGMPKERFSAEFPKEGPSILRIQQVVRGDSAAYFCASSPPRQGHGYTFGSGTRLTVV.